This T cell receptor beta chain was identified during a study of T cell clonality in common variable immunodeficiency. Many counts were recorded for this clone. Its antigen remains unidentified. The missing CDR3 end, 3 residues past where the read stops, is filled in from the germline J gene. Patients and controls were mostly of Caucasian heritage. General study points: The cause of increased CVID clonality remains unclear without subpopulation sequencing.

V gave up 10 bases and J gave up 7 bases; unmatched junction bases: 10. Germline lookup yields CDR1 MNHEY and CDR2 SMNVEV (reference sequence). CDR3 size: 13 residues. Equal genomic DNA amounts from CVID and control samples were sequenced. Libraries were prepared by immunoSEQ multiplex PCR; TCRdb keeps only in-frame clonotypes and omits some of them. The profile covers under 45,000 clones, none occurring a single time. The chain couples TRBV27 to TRBJ1-3; 7 nucleotides line up with TRBD1. The sequencing sample was made of peripheral blood mononuclear cells. The clonotype comes from a person aged 18 to 70 in good health. CDR3 residues: CATIDRVRNTIYF. CDR3 DNA, as far as it was read: TGTGCCACCATCGACAGGGTCAGGAACACC.